The 21 T cell receptor beta chains listed next were all sequenced from one sample in a study of beta chain features in type 1 diabetes. Expressed TCRB transcripts were sequenced after all isolated RNA was converted to cDNA. Generated by immunoSEQ multiplex PCR, the TCRdb table keeps only in-frame clones and is missing some. This table has about 150,000 clones, roughly 8% appearing once. Input material: central memory CD4+ T cells from blood. The receptors shown here come from a man between 18 and 35 years old in good health.

The rearrangement links TRBV30 to TRBJ2-7; D possibly corresponds to TRBD1 (5 bases). The CDR3 is made up of 13 amino acids. V was shortened by 3 bases and J by 8 bases, with 17 bases between the two germline ends. CDR1 is GTSNPN and CDR2 is SVGIG in the germline V gene (reference sequence). The CDR3 coding sequence is TGTGCCTGGAGAGTAGACAGAGCCCCCCAGCAGTACTTC. It is translated as CAWRVDRAPQQYF.

This clone was seen more than once but under ten times. This sequence joins TRBV18 and TRBJ1-5; maybe TRBD1 (5 bases). This CDR3 spans 15 amino acids. Germline V CDR1 and CDR2: KGHSH, LQKENI. Trimming pared 6 bases from V and 4 bases from J, leaving 16 bases between. CDR3 DNA sequence: TGTGCCAGCTCCCCTACGACAGATGGGAATCAGCCCCAGCATTTT. This translates into CASSPTTDGNQPQHF.

This clone was seen a handful of times. The V and J genes are TRBV5-6 and TRBJ2-3; 7 bases map to TRBD1. With V trimmed by 6 bases and J by 5 bases, 12 bases remained unmatched. This CDR3 contains 15 residues. Germline CDR1 and CDR2: SGHDT and YYEEEE. The CDR3 DNA sequence: TGTGCCAGCATCATAAGACAGGGTACTGGAGATACGCAGTATTTT. It is translated as CASIIRQGTGDTQYF.

The genes are TRBV6-5 and TRBJ1-1; possibly TRBD1 for D (5 bases). With 7 bases removed from V and 3 bases from J, the gap between germline ends came to 12 bases. CDR3 length equals 13 residues. The germline CDR1 and CDR2 sequences are MNHEY and SVGAGI. This CDR3 is CASTQQAYTEAFF. In DNA form, the CDR3 reads TGTGCCAGCACCCAACAGGCTTACACTGAAGCTTTCTTT.

This clone was picked up a small number of times. The chain links TRBV13 to TRBJ1-2, with a tentative D call TRBD1 (5 bases). V dropped 2 bases and J dropped 7 bases, with 11 bases sitting between them. In germline, CDR1 is PRHDT, CDR2 FYEKMQ (reference sequence). CDR3 length equals 13 residues. The CDR3 spells CASSLKGPRGYTF. The CDR3 nucleotides are TGTGCCAGCAGCTTAAAGGGGCCGCGTGGCTACACCTTC.

This clone came up a few times. This chain's CDR3 is CASSIDRGTSTNEKLFF. In DNA, the CDR3 is TGTGCCAGTAGTATAGACAGAGGGACATCAACTAATGAAAAACTGTTTTTT. The chain is built from TRBV19 and TRBJ1-4; tentative D call: TRBD1 (6 bases). Germline assignment: CDR1 LNHDA and CDR2 SQIVND (reference sequence). V lost 0 bases and J 0 bases, leaving 11 bases between the germline ends. The CDR3 extends over 17 amino acids.

Only a few counts were recorded for this clone. V is TRBV4-3 and J is TRBJ1-5, with 8 bases that match TRBD1. The CDR3 is 14 residues long. Germline assignment: CDR1 LGHNA and CDR2 YSLEER. Unmatched junction bases numbered 3, after V lost 2 bases and J lost 6 bases. CDR3 in amino acids: CASSQRTGFQPQHF. The CDR3, as DNA: TGCGCCAGCAGCCAAAGGACAGGGTTTCAGCCCCAGCATTTT.

V usage is TRBV21-1 and J usage is TRBJ2-7; the table gives TRBD2 as D, unverified against the DNA. TRBV21-1 has pseudogene status. This CDR3 contains 14 residues. The CDR3 reads CASRMTLASYEQYF. The DNA of the CDR3 is TGTGCCAGCAGAATGACTCTTGCCTCCTACGAGCAGTACTTC.

This clone was observed many times. The rearrangement uses TRBV23-1 and TRBJ2-1; a possible D gene is TRBD2 (5 bases). TRBV23-1 is known as an ORF, though its function is uncertain. CDR3 length equals 18 residues. The germline V and J ends were trimmed by 3 bases and 6 bases, with 24 bases remaining between them. The CDR3 here is CASSQARPSRGWCNEQFF. The DNA of the CDR3 is TGCGCCAGCAGTCAGGCGCGGCCCTCCCGGGGTTGGTGCAATGAGCAGTTCTTC.

In this sample, this clone turned up a few times. Other nucleotide sequences from this sample produce the same CDR3. The gene calls are TRBV15 and TRBJ1-3; D is perhaps TRBD1 (6 bases). This CDR3 spans 13 amino acids. Per germline, CDR1 LNHNV and CDR2 YYDKDF (reference sequence). The V end was cut by 6 bases, the J end by 14 bases, with 20 bases between. For the CDR3, the DNA is TGTGCCACCAGTAGGGATGGACAGTCGAACCTATATTTT. Translation gives CATSRDGQSNLYF.

This clone was observed a few times. This chain joins TRBV5-1 and TRBJ1-3; 8 nucleotides align to TRBD1. V lost 2 bases to trimming and J lost 1 base; unmatched junction nucleotides: 8. The V gene's germline CDR1 is SGHRS and CDR2 YFSETQ. The CDR3 extends over 17 amino acids. In DNA form, the CDR3 reads TGCGCCAGCAGCTTTACACAGGGGGGAAGATCTGGAAACACCATATATTTT. Translation gives CASSFTQGGRSGNTIYF. Filled out from reference TRBV5-1 and TRBJ1-3, the complete variable domain reads KAGVTQTPRYLIKTRGQQVTLSCSPISGHRSVSWYQQTPGQGLQFLFEYFSETQRNKGNFPGRFSGRQFSNSRSEMNVSTLELGDSALYLCASSFTQGGRSGNTIYFGEGSWLTVV.

This clone was counted only a few times. The chain combines TRBV29-1 with TRBJ2-7, with a tentative D call TRBD2 (7 bases). Germline CDR1 and CDR2: SQVTM and ANQGSEA. V dropped 3 bases and J dropped 2 bases, with 20 bases sitting between them. This CDR3 has 16 residues. The CDR3 nucleotides are TGCAGCGTTGACGGGGTGAGAGAGGGGGGGGCCTACGAGCAGTACTTC. Protein: CSVDGVREGGAYEQYF.

The chain couples TRBV5-6 to TRBJ2-7; no clear D. The CDR3 length is 13 residues. V was pared by 5 bases and J by 4 bases, with 13 bases between. Germline loops: CDR1 SGHDT, CDR2 YYEEEE. The CDR3: CASSDKGRYEQYF. The CDR3 bases are TGTGCCAGCAGTGACAAAGGTAGATACGAGCAGTACTTC.

The chain links TRBV19 to TRBJ1-5, with a possible D match to TRBD1 (5 bases). The CDR3 is made up of 18 amino acids. Germline V gene sequence: CDR1 LNHDA, CDR2 SQIVND (reference sequence). Trimming shortened V by 3 bases and J by 0 bases, and 18 bases separated the two germline ends. DNA for the CDR3: TGTGCCAGTAGTATTGATCGCACAGGTCCCTATAGCAATCAGCCCCAGCATTTT. It encodes CASSIDRTGPYSNQPQHF.

This clone has more than one count but fewer than ten. The rearrangement links TRBV9 to TRBJ2-7; 9 bases agree with TRBD1. This CDR3 spans 16 amino acids. V was clipped by 0 bases and J by 3 bases; unmatched bases: 7. Germline CDR1 SGDLS, CDR2 YYNGEE. The CDR3 protein is CASSVGGGQGIYEQYF. For the CDR3, the DNA is TGTGCCAGCAGCGTAGGGGGGGGACAGGGAATCTACGAGCAGTACTTC.

The chain recombines TRBV7-6 with TRBJ2-1; D is perhaps TRBD1 (6 bases). The V end lost 5 bases, the J end lost 9 bases, and 14 bases lay between the germline ends. The CDR3 covers 13 residues. Germline CDR1 SGHVS, CDR2 FNYEAQ. The CDR3 bases are TGTGCCAGCAGCCTAACCCTGGGGGCTGAGCAGTTCTTC. This gives the protein CASSLTLGAEQFF.

CDR3 nucleotide sequence: TGTGCCAGCAGCTACACCCGGGGGGTGGCTTTCTTT. This translates into CASSYTRGVAFF. V and J are TRBV5-4 and TRBJ1-1; TRBD1 might be the D (5 bases). The CDR3 contains 12 residues. V was cut by 3 bases and J by 11 bases, with 14 bases left in between. Per germline, CDR1 SGHNT and CDR2 YYREEE (reference sequence). Complete variable domain (other parts from reference TRBV5-4 and TRBJ1-1): ETGVTQSPTHLIKTRGQQVTLRCSSQSGHNTVSWYQQALGQGPQFIFQYYREEENGRGNFPPRFSGLQFPNYSSELNVNALELDDSALYLCASSYTRGVAFFGQGTRLTVV.

The V and J genes are TRBV4-3 and TRBJ2-2; no reliable D call. The ends were cut back, 3 bases at V and 0 bases at J, with 11 bases in the middle. CDR3 length equals 16 residues. Germline values: CDR1 LGHNA, CDR2 YSLEER. CDR3 nucleotides: TGCGCCAGCAGCCAGTTCGGTACTTCGAACACCGGGGAGCTGTTTTTT. Translation gives CASSQFGTSNTGELFF.

In its sample, this clone was seen a few times. V gene TRBV7-2 combines with J gene TRBJ1-5, with 7 positions matching TRBD1. V gave up 5 bases and J gave up 3 bases; unmatched junction bases: 7. CDR1 is SGHTA and CDR2 is FQGNSA in the germline V gene. The CDR3 sequence is 15 residues long. The CDR3 protein is CASSPQGQLNQPQHF. In nucleotides, the CDR3 is TGTGCCAGCAGCCCGCAGGGACAGCTCAATCAGCCCCAGCATTTT.

This clone has at least ten counts. The chain links TRBV5-1 to TRBJ1-2, with D maybe TRBD1 (5 bases). V was clipped by 5 bases and J by 1 base, with 12 bases between them. This CDR3 spans 14 amino acids. The germline V gene encodes CDR1 SGHRS and CDR2 YFSETQ. CDR3 sequence reads: CASREGSYNYGYTF. CDR3 coding DNA: TGCGCCAGCAGGGAGGGGTCGTATAACTATGGCTACACCTTC.

In this sample, this clone turned up a few times. V is TRBV11-2 and J is TRBJ2-1; TRBD2 matches 7 bases. CDR3 length equals 15 residues. In germline, CDR1 is SGHAT, CDR2 FQNNGV. V gave up 3 bases and J gave up 4 bases; unmatched junction bases: 6. Here the CDR3 DNA reads TGTGCCAGCAGCTTGGGCGGGGGAGGTTACAATGAGCAGTTCTTC. Encoded protein: CASSLGGGGYNEQFF.